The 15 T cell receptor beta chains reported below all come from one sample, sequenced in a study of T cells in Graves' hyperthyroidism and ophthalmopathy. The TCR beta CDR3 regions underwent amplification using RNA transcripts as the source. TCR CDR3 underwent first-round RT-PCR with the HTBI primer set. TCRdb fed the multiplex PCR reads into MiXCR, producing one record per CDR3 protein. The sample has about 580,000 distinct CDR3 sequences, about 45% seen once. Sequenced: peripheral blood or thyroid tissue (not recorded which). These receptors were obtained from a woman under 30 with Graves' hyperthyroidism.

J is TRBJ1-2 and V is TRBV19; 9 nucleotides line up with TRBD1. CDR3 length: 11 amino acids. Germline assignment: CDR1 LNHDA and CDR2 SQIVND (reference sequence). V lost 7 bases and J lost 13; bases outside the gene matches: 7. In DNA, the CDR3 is TGTGCCAGTAATACAGGGGGCGGGTTCACCTTC. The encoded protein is CASNTGGGFTF.

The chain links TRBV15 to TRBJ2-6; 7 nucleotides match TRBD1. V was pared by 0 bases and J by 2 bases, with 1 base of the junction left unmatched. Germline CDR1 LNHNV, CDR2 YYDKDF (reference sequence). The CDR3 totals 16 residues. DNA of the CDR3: TGTGCCACCAGCAGAGATAGGGGGCCTGGGGCCAACGTCCTGACTTTC. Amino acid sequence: CATSRDRGPGANVLTF.

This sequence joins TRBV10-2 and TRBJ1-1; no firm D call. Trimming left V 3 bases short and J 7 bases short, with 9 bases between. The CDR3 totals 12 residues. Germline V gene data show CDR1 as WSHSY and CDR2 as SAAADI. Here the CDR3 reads CASSDTWGEAFF. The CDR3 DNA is TGCGCCAGCAGTGACACGTGGGGTGAAGCTTTCTTT.

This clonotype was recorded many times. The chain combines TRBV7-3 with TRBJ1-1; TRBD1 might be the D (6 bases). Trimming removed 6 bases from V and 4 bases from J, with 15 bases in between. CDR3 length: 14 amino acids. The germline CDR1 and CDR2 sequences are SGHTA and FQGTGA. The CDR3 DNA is TGTGCCAGCAGGTCAAAGGGACACTTCACTGAAGCTTTCTTT. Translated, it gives CASRSKGHFTEAFF.

CDR3 nucleotides: TGTGCCAGCAGCTTGGGAGCGGGAGCCAAAAACATTCAGTACTTC. Translation gives CASSLGAGAKNIQYF. The chain couples TRBV5-5 to TRBJ2-4, with D perhaps matching TRBD2 (6 bases). Between the trimmed V and J ends, which lost 0 bases and 0 bases, there was a span of 7 bases. CDR3 length: 15 amino acids. Germline V lookup: CDR1 SGHKS, CDR2 YYEKEE (reference sequence).

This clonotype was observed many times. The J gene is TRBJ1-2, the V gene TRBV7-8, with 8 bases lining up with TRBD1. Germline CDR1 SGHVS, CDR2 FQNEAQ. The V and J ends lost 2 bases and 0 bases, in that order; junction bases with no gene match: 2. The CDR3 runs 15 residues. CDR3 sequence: CASSLSGGPNYGYTF. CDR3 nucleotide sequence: TGTGCCAGCAGCTTATCAGGGGGCCCTAACTATGGCTACACCTTC.

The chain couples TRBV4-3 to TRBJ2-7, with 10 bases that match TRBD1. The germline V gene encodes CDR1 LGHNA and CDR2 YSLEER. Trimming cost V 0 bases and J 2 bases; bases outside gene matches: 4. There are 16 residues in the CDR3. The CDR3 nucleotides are TGCGCCAGCAGCCAAGATCTTGGACAGGGGGCCTACGAGCAGTACTTC. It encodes CASSQDLGQGAYEQYF.

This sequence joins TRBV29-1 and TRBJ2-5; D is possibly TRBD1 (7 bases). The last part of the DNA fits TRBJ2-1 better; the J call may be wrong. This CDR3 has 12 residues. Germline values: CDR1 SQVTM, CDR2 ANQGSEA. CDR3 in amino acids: CSVDQGGNEQFF. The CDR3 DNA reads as TGCAGCGTTGATCAGGGGGGCAATGAGCAGTTCTTC.

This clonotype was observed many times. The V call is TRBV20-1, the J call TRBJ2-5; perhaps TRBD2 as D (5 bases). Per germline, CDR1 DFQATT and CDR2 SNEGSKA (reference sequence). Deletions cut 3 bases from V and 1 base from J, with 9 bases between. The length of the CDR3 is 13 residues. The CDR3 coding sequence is TGCAGTGCTAGCCCGAGGGCCCAAGAGACCCAGTACTTC. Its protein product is CSASPRAQETQYF.

The CDR3: CASSPFNRPRDEQFF. The CDR3 DNA sequence: TGTGCCAGCAGCCCGTTCAATAGACCCCGGGATGAGCAGTTCTTC. V and J are TRBV7-2 and TRBJ2-1, with D unresolved. Germline CDR1 SGHTA, CDR2 FQGNSA. V lost 5 bases, J lost 8 bases, and 19 bases lay in between. The length of the CDR3 is 15 residues.

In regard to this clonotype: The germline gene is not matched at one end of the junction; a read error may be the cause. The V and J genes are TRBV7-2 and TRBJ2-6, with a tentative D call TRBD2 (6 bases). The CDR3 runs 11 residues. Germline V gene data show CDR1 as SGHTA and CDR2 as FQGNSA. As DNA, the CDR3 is TGTGCCAGCAGCTTATGGGGGACTGAAGCTTTC. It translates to CASSLWGTEAF.

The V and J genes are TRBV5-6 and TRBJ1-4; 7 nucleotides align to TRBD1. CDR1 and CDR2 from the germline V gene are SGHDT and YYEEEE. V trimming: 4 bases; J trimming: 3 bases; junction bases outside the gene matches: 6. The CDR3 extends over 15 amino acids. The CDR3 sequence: CASSQPGTANEKLFF. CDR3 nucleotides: TGTGCCAGCAGCCAACCAGGGACAGCTAATGAAAAACTGTTTTTT.

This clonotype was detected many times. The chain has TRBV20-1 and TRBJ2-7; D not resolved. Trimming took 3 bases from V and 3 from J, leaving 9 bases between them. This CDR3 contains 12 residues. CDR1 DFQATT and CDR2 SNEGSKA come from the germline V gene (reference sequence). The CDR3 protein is CSARARNYEQYF. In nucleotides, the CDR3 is TGCAGTGCTAGGGCTAGAAACTACGAGCAGTACTTC.

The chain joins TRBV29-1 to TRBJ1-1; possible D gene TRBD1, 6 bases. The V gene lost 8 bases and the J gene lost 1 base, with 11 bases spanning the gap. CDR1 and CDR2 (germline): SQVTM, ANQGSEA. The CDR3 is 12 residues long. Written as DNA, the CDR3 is TGCAGCTTATGGGGGCCGAACACTGAAGCTTTCTTT. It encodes CSLWGPNTEAFF. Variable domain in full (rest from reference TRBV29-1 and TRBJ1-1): SAVISQKPSRDICQRGTSLTIQCQVDSQVTMMFWYRQQPGQSLTLIATANQGSEATYESGFVIDKFPISRPNLTFSTLTVSNMSPEDSSIYLCSLWGPNTEAFFGQGTRLTVV.

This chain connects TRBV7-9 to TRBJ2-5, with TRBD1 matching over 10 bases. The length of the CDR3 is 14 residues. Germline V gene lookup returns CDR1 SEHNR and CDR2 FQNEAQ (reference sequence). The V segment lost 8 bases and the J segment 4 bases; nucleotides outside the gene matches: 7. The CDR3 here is CASSERQGAETQYF. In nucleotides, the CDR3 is TGTGCCAGCTCGGAACGACAGGGGGCAGAGACCCAGTACTTC.